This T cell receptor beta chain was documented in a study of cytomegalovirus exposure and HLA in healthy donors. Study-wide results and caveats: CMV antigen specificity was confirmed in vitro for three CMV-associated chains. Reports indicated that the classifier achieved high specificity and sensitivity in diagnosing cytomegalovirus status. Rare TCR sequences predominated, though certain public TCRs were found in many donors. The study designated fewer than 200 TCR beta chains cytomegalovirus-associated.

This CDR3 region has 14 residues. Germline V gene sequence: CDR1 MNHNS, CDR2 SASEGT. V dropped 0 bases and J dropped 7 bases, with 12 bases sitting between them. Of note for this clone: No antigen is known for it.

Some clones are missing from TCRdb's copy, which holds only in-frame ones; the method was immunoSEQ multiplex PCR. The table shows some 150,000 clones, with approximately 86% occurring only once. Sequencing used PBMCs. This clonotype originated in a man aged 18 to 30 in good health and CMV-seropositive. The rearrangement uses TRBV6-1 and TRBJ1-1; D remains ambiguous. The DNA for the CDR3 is TGTGCCAGCAGTGAAGCGCCCAGAAAATTTGAAGCTTTCTTT. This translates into CASSEAPRKFEAFF.